The present T cell receptor (beta chain) was sequenced within a study of technical replicates of blood from several donors. V dropped 11 bases and J dropped 6 bases, with 20 bases sitting between them. Germline CDR1 and CDR2: MNHEY and SMNVEV (reference sequence). The CDR3 totals 15 residues. Assay used: immunoSEQ multiplex PCR; TCRdb lists only in-frame clones, some missing. The sample has 66,000 or so clones, more than 95% seen once. The chain recombines TRBV27 with TRBJ1-6; D is ambiguous. This receptor was obtained from a human donor in good health. Sequenced material: T cells isolated from PBMCs. The CDR3: CAAAPRAKTNSPLHF. DNA for the CDR3: TGTGCCGCCGCCCCGAGGGCTAAGACTAATTCACCCCTCCACTTT.